Listed here are 24 T cell receptor beta chains from one sample, sequenced in a study of identical twins' blood T cells. Using its own MiXCR run on the 5' RACE reads, TCRdb lists one record per CDR3 protein. Of 350,000 to 450,000 distinct CDR3 sequences listed, around 30% were seen once; the top ten hold around 5.6%. The sample comprised PBMCs. The source is a woman between 18 and 50 years old in good health.

The gene calls are TRBV7-6 and TRBJ1-2, with D possibly TRBD1 on 6 matching bases. This CDR3 region has 12 residues. CDR1 is SGHVS and CDR2 is FNYEAQ in the germline V gene. Trimming cost V 5 bases and J 8 bases, with 12 bases left between them. The CDR3 bases are TGTGCCAGCAGCCCGGCTACAGGGGGCTACACCTTC. Amino acids: CASSPATGGYTF. Using reference TRBV7-6 and TRBJ1-2 for the parts outside the CDR3, the full variable domain is GAGVSQSPRYKVTKRGQDVALRCDPISGHVSLYWYRQALGQGPEFLTYFNYEAQQDKSGLPNDRFSAERPEGSISTLTIQRTEQRDSAMYRCASSPATGGYTFGSGTRLTVV.

Turning to this clonotype: The junction differs from germline at one of its ends, possibly a read error. The chain links TRBV20-1 to TRBJ1-4; no clear D. The CDR3 loop spans 12 amino acids. Germline loops: CDR1 DFQATT, CDR2 SNEGSKA (reference sequence). The CDR3 sequence: CSSSWENEKLFF. CDR3 DNA: TGCAGTTCTAGTTGGGAGAATGAAAAACTGTTTTTT.

This clonotype was found a few times. The rearrangement links TRBV18 to TRBJ2-3, with D unresolved. Germline V gene sequence: CDR1 KGHSH, CDR2 LQKENI. The CDR3 covers 13 residues. V lost 5 bases and J 4 bases, leaving 10 bases between the germline ends. The CDR3: CASSSPKPDTQYF. CDR3 DNA sequence: TGTGCCAGCTCATCCCCGAAACCAGATACGCAGTATTTT. Looking up the rest from reference TRBV18 and TRBJ2-3 gives the full variable domain: NAGVMQNPRHLVRRRGQEARLRCSPMKGHSHVYWYRQLPEEGLKFMVYLQKENIIDESGMPKERFSAEFPKEGPSILRIQQVVRGDSAAYFCASSSPKPDTQYFGPGTRLTVL.

This chain connects TRBV20-1 to TRBJ2-1, with 10 bases fitting TRBD2. Germline CDR1 reads DFQATT; CDR2 reads SNEGSKA (reference sequence). V was clipped by 1 base and J by 5 bases; unmatched bases: 17. The CDR3 consists of 19 residues. This chain's CDR3 is CSARGGSSSGSSSDNEQFF. The CDR3 region has the DNA TGCAGTGCTAGAGGGGGTTCTTCTAGCGGGAGTAGCTCGGACAATGAGCAGTTCTTC.

A remark on this clonotype: This clone may be a read error of a much larger clone one base away. This chain uses TRBV28 with TRBJ2-1, with 9 bases aligning to TRBD1. CDR3 size: 15 residues. The V gene's germline CDR1 is MDHEN and CDR2 SYDVKM. This chain's CDR3 is CACSLEQGAIDEQFF. In DNA, the CDR3 is TGTGCCTGCAGTTTAGAACAGGGGGCGATCGATGAGCAGTTCTTC.

This clonotype has more than one count but fewer than ten. This chain connects TRBV12-3 or TRBV12-4 to TRBJ1-2; D may be TRBD1 (5 bases). The CDR3 consists of 15 residues. Trimming pared 5 bases from V and 1 base from J, leaving 14 bases between. The CDR3 protein is CASSPPGRLNYGYTF. The CDR3 DNA follows: TGTGCCAGCAGTCCCCCGGGACGGCTTAACTATGGCTACACCTTC.

Concerning this clonotype itself: The junction differs from germline at one of its ends, possibly a read error. The J gene is TRBJ2-2, the V gene TRBV4-3, with D possibly TRBD1 on 8 matching bases. Germline V gives CDR1 LGHNA, CDR2 YSLEER. CDR3 size: 15 residues. The CDR3 coding sequence is TGCGCCGGCAGCTTCGGACAGGGAGGGACCGTGGAGCTGTTTTTT. This codes for CAGSFGQGGTVELFF.

The chain employs TRBV2 and TRBJ2-2; 10 bases align to TRBD1. CDR3 size: 14 residues. Germline lookup yields CDR1 SNHLY and CDR2 FYNNEI. After removal of 9 bases from V and 7 bases from J, the junction contained 8 bases not matched to a gene. For the CDR3, the DNA is TGTGCCAGTAACCGGGACAGGGGAGTCGGGGAGCTGTTTTTT. Residues: CASNRDRGVGELFF.

This clonotype came up a few times. The chain links TRBV7-8 to TRBJ1-5; TRBD1 might be the D (5 bases). Deletions cut 5 bases from V and 3 bases from J, with 17 bases between. Germline V lookup: CDR1 SGHVS, CDR2 FQNEAQ. The CDR3 consists of 16 residues. CDR3 sequence reads: CASSLIGGRINQPQHF. In DNA, the CDR3 is TGTGCCAGCAGCCTTATCGGGGGTCGGATCAATCAGCCCCAGCATTTT. Full variable domain (missing parts from reference TRBV7-8 and TRBJ1-5): GAGVSQSPRYKVAKRGQDVALRCDPISGHVSLFWYQQALGQGPEFLTYFQNEAQLDKSGLPSDRFFAERPEGSVSTLKIQRTQQEDSAVYLCASSLIGGRINQPQHFGDGTRLSIL.

This clonotype was detected many times. The chain has TRBV11-2 and TRBJ2-5; D call uncertain. Germline CDR1 and CDR2: SGHAT and FQNNGV. This CDR3 comprises 13 residues. Trimming stripped 5 bases from V and 0 bases from J, with 7 bases between. The CDR3 DNA reads as TGTGCCAGCAGCCATGACAACCAAGAGACCCAGTACTTC. Translated: CASSHDNQETQYF.

This chain uses TRBV7-2 with TRBJ1-1; 10 bases map to TRBD1. V lost 2 bases, J lost 1 base, and 4 bases stayed unmatched. The CDR3 totals 16 residues. From germline, CDR1 is SGHTA and CDR2 FQGNSA. The CDR3 nucleotides read TGTGCCAGCAGCTTATCCGGGGACAGGGGGAACACTGAAGCTTTCTTT. It codes for CASSLSGDRGNTEAFF.

This rearrangement joins TRBV5-1 to TRBJ1-5; D is perhaps TRBD1 (5 bases). Germline V gives CDR1 SGHRS, CDR2 YFSETQ. V gave up 0 bases and J gave up 10 bases, with 11 bases separating them. The CDR3 sequence is 13 residues long. The CDR3 region is CASSLGGIEPQHF. The CDR3 nucleotides are TGCGCCAGCAGCTTGGGGGGGATCGAACCCCAGCATTTT. The full variable domain, completed using reference TRBV5-1 and TRBJ1-5, is KAGVTQTPRYLIKTRGQQVTLSCSPISGHRSVSWYQQTPGQGLQFLFEYFSETQRNKGNFPGRFSGRQFSNSRSEMNVSTLELGDSALYLCASSLGGIEPQHFGDGTRLSIL.

The chain recombines TRBV3-1 with TRBJ1-3, with a tentative D call TRBD1 (5 bases). The V end lost 0 bases, the J end lost 4 bases, and 16 bases lay between the germline ends. CDR1 and CDR2 from the germline V gene are LGHDT and YNNKEL (reference sequence). This CDR3 has 17 residues. The chain's CDR3 is CASSQDYRGRLGNTIYF. CDR3 bases: TGTGCCAGCAGCCAAGACTATAGGGGACGTCTCGGAAACACCATATATTTT.

V usage is TRBV5-1 and J usage is TRBJ1-1; perhaps TRBD1 as D (5 bases). Per germline, CDR1 SGHRS and CDR2 YFSETQ. The V and J ends lost 2 bases and 8 bases respectively, with 10 bases between them. This CDR3 spans 12 amino acids. The CDR3 here is CASSFTGREAFF. The CDR3, as DNA: TGCGCCAGCAGCTTTACGGGACGGGAAGCTTTCTTT.

This chain uses TRBV11-2 with TRBJ2-1; 8 positions match TRBD2. The germline V gene encodes CDR1 SGHAT and CDR2 FQNNGV. With 3 bases clipped from V and 10 bases from J, the junction kept 5 bases outside the gene matches. The CDR3 extends over 13 amino acids. The CDR3 is CASSLSLAGEQFF. CDR3 nucleotide sequence: TGTGCCAGCAGCTTGTCCTTAGCGGGGGAGCAGTTCTTC.

The gene calls are TRBV2 and TRBJ1-2; D is unclear. The CDR3 sequence is 15 residues long. Germline V gene data show CDR1 as SNHLY and CDR2 as FYNNEI. The ends were cut back, 6 bases at V and 2 bases at J, with 16 bases in the middle. The CDR3 protein is CASSDVGVSNYGYTF. CDR3 sequence (DNA): TGTGCCAGCAGCGATGTAGGAGTGAGCAACTATGGCTACACCTTC.

The chain is built from TRBV19 and TRBJ2-1; D call uncertain. In germline, CDR1 is LNHDA, CDR2 SQIVND (reference sequence). The CDR3 is 15 residues long. V lost 3 bases to trimming and J lost 2 bases, with 11 bases between them. CDR3 in amino acids: CASSIDSETYNEQFF. CDR3 coding DNA: TGTGCCAGTAGTATCGATTCGGAAACCTACAATGAGCAGTTCTTC.

The chain links TRBV6-6 to TRBJ1-2; D may be TRBD1 (5 bases). With 4 bases removed from V and 8 bases from J, the gap between germline ends came to 17 bases. There are 14 residues in the CDR3. The germline V gene has CDR1 MNHNY and CDR2 SVGAGI (reference sequence). The CDR3 region is CASSSPGRIRGYTF. The CDR3 coding sequence is TGTGCCAGCAGTTCTCCGGGACGGATCAGAGGCTACACCTTC.

CDR3 loop: CASSILGDGEAFF. Written as DNA, the CDR3 is TGCGCCAGCAGCATCCTGGGGGACGGAGAAGCTTTCTTT. The chain carries TRBV5-1 and TRBJ1-1; a weak D match, TRBD1 (5 bases). V lost 4 bases, J lost 8 bases, and 15 bases lay in between. The CDR3 is 13 residues long. CDR1 is SGHRS and CDR2 is YFSETQ in the germline V gene.

This clonotype was counted only a few times. The CDR3 region is CASSLVTGNEKLFF. The CDR3 DNA is TGCGCCAGCAGCTTGGTAACAGGGAATGAAAAACTGTTTTTT. The rearrangement joins TRBV5-1 to TRBJ1-4, with a weak D call TRBD1 (6 bases). The V and J ends lost 0 bases and 5 bases respectively, with 8 bases between them. CDR1 is SGHRS and CDR2 is YFSETQ in the germline V gene. The CDR3 spans 14 residues.

This clonotype was seen a handful of times. The chain carries TRBV19 and TRBJ2-1; 10 bases agree with TRBD2. Per the germline V gene, CDR1 is LNHDA and CDR2 is SQIVND (reference sequence). The V segment lost 8 bases and the J segment 7 bases; nucleotides outside the gene matches: 11. The CDR3 length is 15 residues. CDR3: CASRRFLAGDNEQFF. The CDR3 DNA sequence: TGTGCCAGTCGCCGTTTTCTAGCGGGAGATAATGAGCAGTTCTTC.

This clonotype has more than one count but fewer than ten. The chain couples TRBV29-1 to TRBJ1-1; D gene ambiguous. Germline V CDR1 and CDR2: SQVTM, ANQGSEA. The V end was cut by 6 bases, the J end by 1 base, with 6 bases between. The CDR3 is 11 amino acids. Here the CDR3 DNA reads TGCAGCGTCGGCGAGAACACTGAAGCTTTCTTT. It encodes CSVGENTEAFF.

The V gene is TRBV20-1, the J gene TRBJ1-1; D perhaps matches TRBD1 (6 bases). The length of the CDR3 is 14 residues. V lost 8 bases, J lost 2 bases, and 18 bases lay in between. The V gene's germline CDR1 is DFQATT and CDR2 SNEGSKA (reference sequence). CDR3 nucleotides: TGCAGTTCAAAGGGAACAGGGAGTAACACTGAAGCTTTCTTT. Translation: CSSKGTGSNTEAFF.

The chain employs TRBV11-2 and TRBJ1-2; D not resolved. Germline V gives CDR1 SGHAT, CDR2 FQNNGV. The ends were cut back, 5 bases at V and 8 bases at J, with 18 bases in the middle. The CDR3 has 14 amino acids. The CDR3 DNA follows: TGTGCCAGCAGCCTCGAGTCCGGCCTCGGGGGCTACACCTTC. It codes for CASSLESGLGGYTF.